This T cell receptor beta chain was sequenced for a study of T cell changes during pregnancy in multiple sclerosis. The table lists this clone with a few counts. CDR3 length: 11 residues. Trimming left V 8 bases short and J 2 bases short, with 6 bases between. Germline CDR1 and CDR2: MNHNS and SASEGT. Data came from immunoSEQ multiplex PCR; TCRdb stores just in-frame clones and leaves some out. Among under 110,000 clones listed, less than 95% were seen once. Sequencing was performed on peripheral blood, taken before pregnancy. The origin of this receptor is a female donor with multiple sclerosis, enrolled in a pregnancy study. This chain uses TRBV6-1 with TRBJ1-2; D remains ambiguous. The CDR3 region has the DNA TGTGCCAGCGTGGAGAACTATGGCTACACCTTC. Translation: CASVENYGYTF.